One and the same sample provided the 8 T cell receptor beta chains below, sequenced in a study of blood T cell repertoires in COVID-19. The method was immunoSEQ multiplex PCR; TCRdb's version includes in-frame clones alone and lacks a portion of them. The sample holds about 57,000 clones, around 92% seen once. What was sequenced was peripheral blood. These receptors were obtained from a man aged 55 to 70 with acute or convalescent COVID-19.

The gene calls are TRBV7-2 and TRBJ2-7, with unresolved D. V was clipped by 1 base and J by 3 bases, with 7 bases between them. CDR1 and CDR2 from the germline V gene are SGHTA and FQGNSA. The CDR3 has 13 residues. CDR3 DNA: TGTGCCAGCAGCTTAGACACCAACTACGAGCAGTACTTC. Translated, it gives CASSLDTNYEQYF.

This rearrangement joins TRBV30 to TRBJ2-1; 9 bases match TRBD1. The CDR3 length is 15 residues. V was clipped by 2 bases and J by 8 bases; unmatched bases: 10. Germline CDR1 GTSNPN, CDR2 SVGIG (reference sequence). For the CDR3, the DNA is TGTGCCTGGAGTCCCTCGGGACAGGGCGAGCATGAGCAGTTCTTC. It yields the protein CAWSPSGQGEHEQFF.

The J gene is TRBJ2-1, the V gene TRBV25-1, with D perhaps matching TRBD2 (5 bases). Trimming removed 1 base at V and 2 bases at J, with 9 bases between. The length of the CDR3 is 15 residues. Germline assignment: CDR1 MGHDK and CDR2 SYGVNS. CDR3 residues: CASSESDFTYNEQFF. CDR3 nucleotide sequence: TGTGCCAGCAGTGAATCGGACTTTACCTACAATGAGCAGTTCTTC.

This chain joins TRBV30 and TRBJ1-6, with 9 nucleotides matching TRBD1. CDR3 length: 16 amino acids. Germline CDR1 GTSNPN, CDR2 SVGIG (reference sequence). V lost 6 bases to trimming and J lost 2 bases; unmatched junction nucleotides: 8. The CDR3 spells CACGQGPDTYNSPLHF. The CDR3 coding sequence is TGTGCCTGTGGACAGGGGCCAGATACCTATAATTCACCCCTCCACTTT.

The rearrangement joins TRBV19 to TRBJ2-1; TRBD2 aligns across 8 bases. Germline V gene data show CDR1 as LNHDA and CDR2 as SQIVND (reference sequence). The CDR3 extends over 16 amino acids. V lost 6 bases to trimming and J lost 3 bases; unmatched junction nucleotides: 10. In DNA, the CDR3 is TGTGCCAGTAGACCGGTTGGCACTAGCGGCTACAATGAGCAGTTCTTC. It yields the protein CASRPVGTSGYNEQFF. Supplemented by reference TRBV19 and TRBJ2-1, the full variable domain reads DGGITQSPKYLFRKEGQNVTLSCEQNLNHDAMYWYRQDPGQGLRLIYYSQIVNDFQKGDIAEGYSVSREKKESFPLTVTSAQKNPTAFYLCASRPVGTSGYNEQFFGPGTRLTVL.

The chain links TRBV11-2 to TRBJ2-1; the match to TRBD1 covers 10 bases. This CDR3 is built from 17 residues. CDR1 SGHAT and CDR2 FQNNGV come from the germline V gene. V trimming: 5 bases; J trimming: 5 bases; junction bases outside the gene matches: 12. For the CDR3, the DNA is TGTGCCAGCAGCGCTCCCCTGGGGACAGGGGTAAACAATGAGCAGTTCTTC. Protein product: CASSAPLGTGVNNEQFF.

V and J are TRBV7-9 and TRBJ2-4; 10 nucleotides line up with TRBD2. In germline, CDR1 is SEHNR, CDR2 FQNEAQ (reference sequence). The CDR3 extends over 16 amino acids. V gave up 0 bases and J gave up 10 bases; unmatched junction bases: 9. The CDR3 DNA sequence: TGTGCCAGCAGCTTAGCGGTCGGGACTAGCGACCAGATTCAGTACTTC. Residues: CASSLAVGTSDQIQYF.

This clone was seen just once. V gene TRBV6-5 combines with J gene TRBJ1-4, with TRBD1 identical over 7 bases. Trimming cost V 4 bases and J 7 bases; bases outside gene matches: 6. The CDR3 is 14 residues long. Germline CDR1 and CDR2: MNHEY and SVGAGI. The CDR3 DNA is TGTGCCAGCAGTTTAGGGGGCGTTGGTGAAAAACTGTTTTTT. The encoded protein is CASSLGGVGEKLFF.